One and the same sample provided the 22 T cell receptor beta chains below, sequenced in a study of T cell repertoires in cytomegalovirus infection. No cognate antigen is known for these TCRs. TCRdb re-analysed the reads in MiXCR, keeping a single row per CDR3 protein. The sample contains fewer than 85,000 distinct CDR3 sequences, 45% to 50% of which appear only once. The material was CD8+ T cells from cultured PBMCs, obtained from culture after CMV antigen stimulation. The source of these receptors is a human donor in good health (CMV status not recorded). Some clones in this sample may be carry-over from other donors' samples.

This chain connects TRBV2 to TRBJ2-3; D might be TRBD2 (5 bases). Per germline, CDR1 SNHLY and CDR2 FYNNEI. V shed 5 bases and J shed 4 bases, with 13 bases lying between them. The CDR3 totals 14 residues. CDR3 DNA: TGTGCCAGCAGTTTTCTCGAGGGTTCAGATACGCAGTATTTT. Protein product: CASSFLEGSDTQYF.

This clonotype was seen once. The chain employs TRBV6-1 and TRBJ1-4; a possible D gene is TRBD1 (6 bases). Trimming shortened V by 6 bases and J by 8 bases, and 10 bases separated the two germline ends. There are 12 residues in the CDR3. The germline V gene encodes CDR1 MNHNS and CDR2 SASEGT. The CDR3 nucleotides are TGTGCCAGCAGCAACCAGGGGGAAAAACTGTTTTTT. Amino acids: CASSNQGEKLFF.

This clonotype appeared a few times. This chain links TRBV12-3 or TRBV12-4 with TRBJ2-7; a weak D match, TRBD1 (5 bases). Trimming stripped 5 bases from V and 1 base from J, with 12 bases between. The CDR3 extends over 14 amino acids. The CDR3 protein is CASSPQGGSYEQYF. In DNA form, the CDR3 reads TGTGCCAGCAGTCCCCAGGGCGGTTCCTACGAGCAGTACTTC.

In this sample, this clonotype turned up once. The V call is TRBV7-6, the J call TRBJ2-3, with TRBD1 matching over 7 bases. V was pared by 5 bases and J by 3 bases, with 14 bases of the junction left unmatched. In germline, CDR1 is SGHVS, CDR2 FNYEAQ. CDR3 size: 17 residues. CDR3 sequence (DNA): TGTGCCAGCAGCCCCCGGGACAGTTCAATAAAGACAGATACGCAGTATTTT. This encodes CASSPRDSSIKTDTQYF.

The chain recombines TRBV10-3 with TRBJ2-2, with 9 nucleotides matching TRBD2. V shed 7 bases and J 1 base; nucleotides not matched to a gene: 4. CDR3 size: 15 residues. CDR1 is ENHRY and CDR2 is SYGVKD in the germline V gene. CDR3 amino acids: CAITVAGENTGELFF. CDR3 in DNA: TGTGCCATCACCGTAGCGGGAGAGAACACCGGGGAGCTGTTTTTT.

This clonotype was detected a few times. As DNA, the CDR3 is TGTGCCAGCAGCCGAAGAATAGCGGGGGACTTAGGCTCCTACAATGAGCAGTTCTTC. Translated, it gives CASSRRIAGDLGSYNEQFF. The rearrangement links TRBV11-3 to TRBJ2-1; TRBD2 aligns across 9 bases. V shed 5 bases, J shed 0 bases, and the junction held 14 bases outside the gene matches. The CDR3 extends over 19 amino acids. Germline values: CDR1 SGHNT, CDR2 YENEEA.

This clonotype showed up just once. V is TRBV6-6 and J is TRBJ1-1, with D hard to call. CDR3 length: 14 amino acids. The germline CDR1 and CDR2 sequences are MNHNY and SVGAGI (reference sequence). Between the trimmed V and J ends, which lost 0 bases and 1 base, there was a span of 6 bases. CDR3 region: CASSYSTRNTEAFF. In nucleotides, the CDR3 is TGTGCCAGCAGTTACTCGACCAGGAACACTGAAGCTTTCTTT.

The chain carries TRBV30 and TRBJ1-1, with D maybe TRBD1 (6 bases). V was clipped by 0 bases and J by 5 bases, with 13 bases between them. The V gene's germline CDR1 is GTSNPN and CDR2 SVGIG (reference sequence). The CDR3 length is 14 residues. For the CDR3, the DNA is TGTGCCTGGAGTGTGGGTCGGGGGGCTACTGAAGCTTTCTTT. It specifies CAWSVGRGATEAFF.

This clonotype has a single count. This chain uses TRBV5-4 with TRBJ2-2; 9 bases agree with TRBD1. CDR1 SGHNT and CDR2 YYREEE come from the germline V gene (reference sequence). Trimming cost V 4 bases and J 3 bases; bases outside gene matches: 7. This CDR3 contains 16 residues. The CDR3 DNA is TGTGCCAGCAGCCCGATCGACAGGGGGGACACCGGGGAGCTGTTTTTT. This translates into CASSPIDRGDTGELFF.

Only a few counts were recorded for this clonotype. The chain employs TRBV6-1 and TRBJ2-1; D uncertain. Germline V gives CDR1 MNHNS, CDR2 SASEGT. V gave up 4 bases and J gave up 4 bases, with 8 bases separating them. This CDR3 has 13 amino acids. CDR3 in DNA: TGTGCCAGCAGTGTACGACGGTACAATGAGCAGTTCTTC. Protein sequence: CASSVRRYNEQFF.

Only one count was recorded for this clonotype. The gene calls are TRBV27 and TRBJ2-7; 9 nucleotides align to TRBD1. This CDR3 comprises 14 residues. Germline V CDR1 and CDR2: MNHEY, SMNVEV (reference sequence). J was trimmed by 6 bases and V by 5 bases; bases with no gene match: 8. The CDR3 DNA is TGTGCCAGCAGTGGGTACAGGACAGGGGCCGAGCAGTACTTC. The encoded protein is CASSGYRTGAEQYF.

The table lists this clonotype with a few counts. V and J are TRBV7-3 and TRBJ2-1; 7 nucleotides match TRBD1. Trimming cost V 3 bases and J 0 bases; bases outside gene matches: 11. Germline CDR1 is SGHTA and CDR2 is FQGTGA. This CDR3 comprises 18 residues. CDR3: CASSFSPATGTSYNEQFF. CDR3 in DNA: TGTGCCAGCAGCTTTTCCCCCGCGACAGGGACCTCCTACAATGAGCAGTTCTTC.

Ten or more counts support this clonotype. V is TRBV7-9 and J is TRBJ2-7; D is uncertain. This CDR3 spans 11 amino acids. The V gene's germline CDR1 is SEHNR and CDR2 FQNEAQ (reference sequence). The germline V and J ends were trimmed by 2 bases and 2 bases, with 1 base remaining between them. CDR3 bases: TGTGCCAGCAGCTTAACCTACGAGCAGTACTTC. Encoded protein: CASSLTYEQYF.

This clonotype occurred a few times. The CDR3 sequence: CASSHPSGVVDTQYF. CDR3 nucleotides: TGTGCCAGCAGTCATCCTAGCGGGGTGGTAGATACGCAGTATTTT. The chain joins TRBV7-9 to TRBJ2-3; the match to TRBD2 covers 9 bases. The CDR3 runs to 15 residues. Germline V CDR1 and CDR2: SEHNR, FQNEAQ (reference sequence). Losses at the gene ends were 6 bases for V and 5 bases for J; bases not matched to a gene: 9.

The chain uses TRBV11-3 and TRBJ2-1; D might be TRBD1 (7 bases). V was trimmed by 2 bases and J by 8 bases, leaving 19 bases between them. CDR3 length equals 16 residues. Per germline, CDR1 SGHNT and CDR2 YENEEA. The CDR3 region is CASSLRRGPGGDEQFF. Here the CDR3 DNA reads TGTGCCAGCAGCTTAAGGAGGGGGCCCGGAGGGGATGAGCAGTTCTTC.

This clonotype is categorized as medium-sized. The chain is built from TRBV6-1 and TRBJ2-5; 7 nucleotides match TRBD1. Germline assignment: CDR1 MNHNS and CDR2 SASEGT. The J segment lost 2 bases and the V segment lost 2 bases, leaving 11 bases of the junction unmatched. The CDR3 contains 17 residues. The CDR3 DNA sequence: TGTGCCAGCAGTGAATTTCGTAGTCGGGGACAGCAAGAGACCCAGTACTTC. Encoded protein: CASSEFRSRGQQETQYF.

This sequence joins TRBV6-5 and TRBJ1-5; no reliable D call. The V end lost 0 bases, the J end lost 6 bases, and 9 bases lay between the germline ends. CDR1 is MNHEY and CDR2 is SVGAGI in the germline V gene. The CDR3 spans 14 residues. The CDR3 spells CASSYSLGRQPQHF. The CDR3 DNA reads as TGTGCCAGCAGTTACTCGCTTGGCCGTCAGCCCCAGCATTTT.

The chain has TRBV27 and TRBJ2-7; TRBD2 aligns across 9 bases. The V gene's germline CDR1 is MNHEY and CDR2 SMNVEV (reference sequence). J gave up 5 bases and V 9 bases, and 8 bases lay outside the gene matches. The CDR3 extends over 13 amino acids. For the CDR3, the DNA is TGTGCCAGTGTCCGAGCGGGAGGTGACGAGCAGTACTTC. This gives the protein CASVRAGGDEQYF.

The rearrangement uses TRBV7-3 and TRBJ1-1; 7 positions agree with TRBD1. The germline CDR1 and CDR2 sequences are SGHTA and FQGTGA. The junction had 9 bases not matched to a gene; V was cut back by 5 bases and J by 3 bases. The CDR3 runs to 15 residues. Here the CDR3 DNA reads TGTGCCAGCAGCCCTACCGGGACAGTGGACACTGAAGCTTTCTTT. It specifies CASSPTGTVDTEAFF.

The rearrangement uses TRBV19 and TRBJ1-2, with D unresolved. Trimming took 5 bases from V and 7 from J, leaving 17 bases between them. The length of the CDR3 is 14 residues. Looked up from germline, CDR1 is LNHDA and CDR2 is SQIVND (reference sequence). The CDR3 sequence: CASSVLGEAGGYTF. In DNA form, the CDR3 reads TGTGCCAGTAGTGTGCTGGGCGAAGCTGGTGGCTACACCTTC.

The chain employs TRBV20-1 and TRBJ2-7, with 9 positions matching TRBD1. The germline V gene has CDR1 DFQATT and CDR2 SNEGSKA (reference sequence). The CDR3 contains 13 residues. Unmatched junction bases numbered 6, after V lost 6 bases and J lost 3 bases. The CDR3 loop is CSAKKGQGYEQYF. The CDR3, as DNA: TGCAGTGCGAAAAAGGGACAGGGCTACGAGCAGTACTTC.

This clonotype was seen ten or more times. The rearrangement uses TRBV7-2 and TRBJ2-2, with D perhaps matching TRBD1 (5 bases). This CDR3 contains 14 residues. From germline, CDR1 is SGHTA and CDR2 FQGNSA. The V and J ends lost 1 base and 6 bases respectively, with 9 bases between them. DNA for the CDR3: TGTGCCAGCAGCTTAGTCAGGGTTGCCGGGGAGCTGTTTTTT. Its protein is CASSLVRVAGELFF.